The 23 T cell receptor beta chains in this list originate from one sample, sequenced in a study of Graves' ophthalmopathy and Graves' hyperthyroidism. Amplified material comprised TCR beta CDR3 regions derived from RNA transcripts. HTBI primers primed a first-round RT-PCR, and a second-round multiplex PCR followed. One entry per CDR3 protein, called by TCRdb with MiXCR from the multiplex PCR reads. The table has approximately 160,000 distinct CDR3 sequences, 39% seen once. The sequencing sample was made of peripheral blood. Receptors originate from a man aged 30-40 years with Graves' ophthalmopathy.

The rearrangement joins TRBV11-2 to TRBJ2-7, with D perhaps matching TRBD2 (5 bases). Germline V CDR1 and CDR2: SGHAT, FQNNGV. This CDR3 region has 18 residues. V lost 5 bases to trimming and J lost 3 bases, with 26 bases between them. CDR3 in amino acids: CASSRKVLRWEQRYEQYF. Here the CDR3 DNA reads TGTGCCAGCAGCCGCAAGGTCCTCCGGTGGGAGCAGCGCTACGAGCAGTACTTC.

DNA for the CDR3: TGTGCCAGCACTTATCGGGGCGGCGAGCAGTACTTC. It yields the protein CASTYRGGEQYF. The chain combines TRBV6-5 with TRBJ2-7, with D possibly called TRBD1 or TRBD2 (5 bases each). V was cut by 7 bases and J by 6 bases, with 13 bases left in between. Germline CDR1 and CDR2: MNHEY and SVGAGI. There are 12 residues in the CDR3.

V is TRBV6-1 and J is TRBJ2-5; D unresolved. The germline V gene encodes CDR1 MNHNS and CDR2 SASEGT. The V end was cut by 1 base, the J end by 1 base, with 10 bases between. The CDR3 has 15 amino acids. The CDR3 coding sequence is TGTGCCAGCAGTGAAGAGACAACAAGCCAAGAGACCCAGTACTTC. Residues: CASSEETTSQETQYF.

This clonotype was counted many times. This sequence joins TRBV6-6 and TRBJ1-1; D might be TRBD1 (6 bases). CDR1 and CDR2 (germline): MNHNY, SVGAGI (reference sequence). Trimming stripped 6 bases from V and 3 bases from J, with 17 bases between. CDR3 size: 15 residues. CDR3 in amino acids: CASRFRGGGDTEAFF. The DNA of the CDR3 is TGTGCCAGCAGGTTCCGAGGGGGGGGGGACACTGAAGCTTTCTTT.

There are a few counts of this clonotype. This CDR3 is CASSYGSGRETQYF. CDR3 coding DNA: TGTGCCAGCAGTTACGGTAGCGGGAGGGAGACCCAGTACTTC. J is TRBJ2-5 and V is TRBV6-5; 10 bases align to TRBD2. Germline V gene data show CDR1 as MNHEY and CDR2 as SVGAGI. The CDR3 loop spans 14 amino acids. The ends lost 2 bases at V and 5 bases at J; junction bases unmatched: 2.

This clonotype came up many times. The V gene is TRBV11-3, the J gene TRBJ2-7; D is possibly TRBD2 (6 bases). The CDR3 has 16 residues. The germline V gene encodes CDR1 SGHNT and CDR2 YENEEA. Trimming cost V 1 base and J 0 bases, with 13 bases left between them. The CDR3 coding sequence is TGTGCCAGCAGCTTAGGGGCTAGCGCCCTCTCCTACGAGCAGTACTTC. It specifies CASSLGASALSYEQYF. Filled out from reference TRBV11-3 and TRBJ2-7, the complete variable domain reads EAGVVQSPRYKIIEKKQPVAFWCNPISGHNTLYWYLQNLGQGPELLIRYENEEAVDDSQLPKDRFSAERLKGVDSTLKIQPAELGDSAVYLCASSLGASALSYEQYFGPGTRLTVT.

This clonotype was observed at least ten times. J is TRBJ2-4 and V is TRBV28, with TRBD1 identical over 12 bases. Germline V gene lookup returns CDR1 MDHEN and CDR2 SYDVKM. V was pared by 6 bases and J by 8 bases, with 14 bases of the junction left unmatched. The CDR3 loop spans 17 amino acids. The CDR3 region has the DNA TGTGCCAGCAGGCCATCCGGGACAGGGGGCGTTTGGGACATTCAGTACTTC. Amino acids: CASRPSGTGGVWDIQYF.

In this sample, this clonotype turned up many times. This rearrangement joins TRBV7-2 to TRBJ2-7, with 11 bases matching TRBD2. The J segment lost 4 bases and the V segment lost 5 bases, leaving 7 bases of the junction unmatched. CDR1 is SGHTA and CDR2 is FQGNSA in the germline V gene. This CDR3 is built from 15 residues. The CDR3 here is CASSMGLAEAYEQYF. The DNA of the CDR3 is TGTGCCAGCAGCATGGGACTAGCGGAGGCATACGAGCAGTACTTC.

The genes are TRBV7-2 and TRBJ2-7, with TRBD1 matching over 9 bases. The CDR3 runs 15 residues. Germline V CDR1 and CDR2: SGHTA, FQGNSA. V lost 6 bases and J lost 6; bases outside the gene matches: 12. This CDR3 reads CASRPDRGARSEQYF. The CDR3 nucleotides are TGTGCCAGCAGACCTGACAGGGGGGCAAGAAGCGAGCAGTACTTC.

The rearrangement links TRBV6-5 to TRBJ1-5; 9 bases fit TRBD1. The germline gives CDR1 MNHEY, CDR2 SVGAGI. CDR3 length: 16 amino acids. V lost 4 bases and J lost 5; bases outside the gene matches: 9. CDR3 sequence: CASSSRQGVGDQPQHF. CDR3 DNA: TGTGCCAGCAGTTCTCGACAGGGGGTCGGCGATCAGCCCCAGCATTTT.

The V call is TRBV11-2, the J call TRBJ1-6, with 7 bases fitting TRBD1. J lost 8 bases, V lost 5 bases, and 9 bases had no gene match. Germline CDR1 reads SGHAT; CDR2 reads FQNNGV. The CDR3 sequence is 15 residues long. This CDR3 reads CASSRRQGLDSPLHF. The CDR3 DNA sequence: TGTGCCAGCAGCCGGCGACAGGGCCTGGATTCACCCCTCCACTTT.

This clonotype was found many times. This chain links TRBV28 with TRBJ1-3; D unclear. Germline V CDR1 and CDR2: MDHEN, SYDVKM. V gave up 0 bases and J gave up 5 bases, with 14 bases separating them. The CDR3 runs to 16 residues. CDR3 in amino acids: CASSLCCAGSRNTIYF. CDR3 sequence (DNA): TGTGCCAGCAGTTTATGCTGCGCCGGATCTAGAAACACCATATATTTT.

This clonotype came up many times. The V call is TRBV20-1, the J call TRBJ1-5, with D possibly matching TRBD1 (5 bases). The germline gives CDR1 DFQATT, CDR2 SNEGSKA (reference sequence). CDR3 size: 16 residues. With 5 bases removed from V and 0 bases from J, the gap between germline ends came to 17 bases. CDR3 protein: CSAQKGYGGSNQPQHF. The CDR3 region has the DNA TGCAGTGCTCAGAAGGGGTATGGGGGTAGCAATCAGCCCCAGCATTTT.

This clonotype was counted many times. The V call is TRBV20-1, the J call TRBJ2-3; unclear D gene. This CDR3 contains 13 residues. Germline loops: CDR1 DFQATT, CDR2 SNEGSKA (reference sequence). Trimming removed 1 base at V and 1 base at J, with 6 bases between. This CDR3 is CSARVYGTDTQYF. CDR3 sequence (DNA): TGCAGTGCTAGAGTTTACGGCACAGATACGCAGTATTTT.

The table lists this clonotype with many counts. The chain links TRBV30 to TRBJ1-1, with D hard to call. With 3 bases removed from V and 8 bases from J, the gap between germline ends came to 13 bases. The CDR3 consists of 12 residues. The germline CDR1 and CDR2 sequences are GTSNPN and SVGIG (reference sequence). The CDR3 is CAWRATDGEAFF. For the CDR3, the DNA is TGTGCCTGGAGGGCTACGGACGGAGAAGCTTTCTTT.

This clonotype was observed a handful of times. The V call is TRBV6-2 or TRBV6-3, the J call TRBJ1-5, with TRBD1 as a possible D gene (5 bases). The CDR3 has 14 amino acids. Trimming cost V 5 bases and J 4 bases, with 12 bases left between them. Germline values: CDR1 MNHEY, CDR2 SVGEGT. The CDR3 nucleotides read TGTGCCAGCAGTCACGGGACGGAGAATCAGCCCCAGCATTTT. Its translation is CASSHGTENQPQHF.

The CDR3 nucleotides read TGTGCCAGCAGAACTCGGGACAGGGGGCACTACGAGCAGTACTTC. It codes for CASRTRDRGHYEQYF. This chain joins TRBV27 and TRBJ2-7, with 12 bases matching TRBD1. Per germline, CDR1 MNHEY and CDR2 SMNVEV (reference sequence). J gave up 3 bases and V 6 bases, and 6 bases lay outside the gene matches. The CDR3 loop spans 15 amino acids.

The rearrangement links TRBV6-2 or TRBV6-3 to TRBJ2-7; no reliable D call. The CDR3 spans 9 residues. Trimming cost V 2 bases and J 7 bases, with 0 bases left between them. Germline V CDR1 and CDR2: MNHEY, SVGEGT. As DNA, the CDR3 is TGTGCCAGCAGTTACGAGCAGTACTTC. Residues: CASSYEQYF.

Ten or more counts support this clonotype. J is TRBJ2-2 and V is TRBV12-3 or TRBV12-4; weak D call: TRBD1 (6 bases). The CDR3 is 16 amino acids. The V end was cut by 5 bases, the J end by 2 bases, with 15 bases between. The CDR3 DNA reads as TGTGCCAGCAGTCCCCTTGGGGGCGAAAACACCGGGGAGCTGTTTTTT. This encodes CASSPLGGENTGELFF.

V is TRBV28 and J is TRBJ2-5, with 7 bases matching TRBD1. Germline CDR1 is MDHEN and CDR2 is SYDVKM. This CDR3 is 16 amino acids long. J lost 9 bases, V lost 3 bases, and 16 bases had no gene match. The CDR3 spells CASSFLIDRADPPQYF. In nucleotides, the CDR3 is TGTGCCAGCAGTTTCCTGATCGACAGGGCTGACCCTCCCCAGTACTTC.

In its sample, this clonotype was seen many times. V gene TRBV27 combines with J gene TRBJ1-2; no firm D call. Germline CDR1 MNHEY, CDR2 SMNVEV (reference sequence). Trimming took 6 bases from V and 2 from J, leaving 10 bases between them. The CDR3 runs to 13 residues. The CDR3 protein is CASRGKPNYGYTF. DNA of the CDR3: TGTGCCAGCAGGGGTAAACCAAACTATGGCTACACCTTC.

The chain joins TRBV15 to TRBJ1-1; TRBD1 is a possible D gene (5 bases). Trimming removed 0 bases at V and 4 bases at J, with 12 bases between. The CDR3 runs to 15 residues. Germline V CDR1 and CDR2: LNHNV, YYDKDF (reference sequence). This CDR3 is CATSRDRQGSTEAFF. The CDR3, as DNA: TGTGCCACCAGCAGAGATAGGCAGGGTAGCACTGAAGCTTTCTTT.

This clonotype came up many times. The CDR3 loop is CASSPGRLAKNIQYF. The CDR3 region has the DNA TGTGCCAGTAGTCCCGGCAGGTTAGCCAAAAACATTCAGTACTTC. J is TRBJ2-4 and V is TRBV19; D not resolved. The CDR3 extends over 15 amino acids. Looked up from germline, CDR1 is LNHDA and CDR2 is SQIVND (reference sequence). The germline V and J ends were trimmed by 5 bases and 0 bases, with 11 bases remaining between them.